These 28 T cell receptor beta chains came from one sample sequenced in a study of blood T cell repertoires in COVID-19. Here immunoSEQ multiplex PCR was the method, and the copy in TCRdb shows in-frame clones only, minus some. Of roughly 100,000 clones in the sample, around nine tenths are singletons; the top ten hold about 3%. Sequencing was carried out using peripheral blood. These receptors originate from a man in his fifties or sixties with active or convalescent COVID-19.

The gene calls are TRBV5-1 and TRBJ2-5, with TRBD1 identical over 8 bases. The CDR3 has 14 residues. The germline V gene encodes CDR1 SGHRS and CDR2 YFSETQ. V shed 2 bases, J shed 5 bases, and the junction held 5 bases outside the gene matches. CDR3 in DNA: TGCGCCAGCAGCTTCCAGGGGGCGAGGGAGACCCAGTACTTC. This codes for CASSFQGARETQYF.

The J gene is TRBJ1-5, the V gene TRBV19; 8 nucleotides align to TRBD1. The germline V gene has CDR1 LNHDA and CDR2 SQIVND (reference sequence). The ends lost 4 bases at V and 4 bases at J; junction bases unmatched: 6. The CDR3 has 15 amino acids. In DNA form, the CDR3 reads TGTGCCAGTAGTACGCCTAGGACAGGGAATCAGCCCCAGCATTTT. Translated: CASSTPRTGNQPQHF.

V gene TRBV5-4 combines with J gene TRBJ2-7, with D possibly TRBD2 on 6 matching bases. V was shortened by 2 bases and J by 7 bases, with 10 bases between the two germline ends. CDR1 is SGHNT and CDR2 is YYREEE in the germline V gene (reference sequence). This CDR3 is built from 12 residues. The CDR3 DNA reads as TGTGCCAGCAGCTTTGGGAGGACAGAGCAGTACTTC. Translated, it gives CASSFGRTEQYF.

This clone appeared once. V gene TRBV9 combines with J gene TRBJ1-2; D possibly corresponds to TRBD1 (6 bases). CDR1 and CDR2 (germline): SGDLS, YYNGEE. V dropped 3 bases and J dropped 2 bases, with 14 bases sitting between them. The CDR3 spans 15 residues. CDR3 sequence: CASSERDTLNYGYTF. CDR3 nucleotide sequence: TGTGCCAGCAGCGAGAGGGACACCCTAAACTATGGCTACACCTTC.

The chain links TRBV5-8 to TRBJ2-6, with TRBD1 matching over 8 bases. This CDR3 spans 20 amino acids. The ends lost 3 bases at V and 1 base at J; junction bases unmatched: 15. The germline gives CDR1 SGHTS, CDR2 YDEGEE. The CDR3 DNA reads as TGTGCCAGCAGCTCCCTCCGTGGGACAGGCGTATCTTCTGGGGCCAACGTCCTGACTTTC. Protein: CASSSLRGTGVSSGANVLTF.

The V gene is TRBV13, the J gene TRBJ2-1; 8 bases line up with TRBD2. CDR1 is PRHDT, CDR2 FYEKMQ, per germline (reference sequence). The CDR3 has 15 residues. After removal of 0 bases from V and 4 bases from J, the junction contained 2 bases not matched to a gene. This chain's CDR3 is CASSLGGLEYNEQFF. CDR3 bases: TGTGCCAGCAGCTTAGGGGGACTAGAATACAATGAGCAGTTCTTC.

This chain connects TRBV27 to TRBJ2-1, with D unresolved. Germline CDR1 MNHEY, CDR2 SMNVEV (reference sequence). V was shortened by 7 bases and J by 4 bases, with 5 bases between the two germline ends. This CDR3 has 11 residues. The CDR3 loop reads CASTLYNEQFF. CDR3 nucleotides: TGTGCCAGCACCTTGTACAATGAGCAGTTCTTC.

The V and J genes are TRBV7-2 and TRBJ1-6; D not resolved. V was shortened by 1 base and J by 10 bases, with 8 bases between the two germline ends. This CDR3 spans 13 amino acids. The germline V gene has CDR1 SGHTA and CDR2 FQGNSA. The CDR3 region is CASSLERESPLHF. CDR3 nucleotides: TGTGCCAGCAGCTTAGAGCGGGAATCACCCCTCCACTTT. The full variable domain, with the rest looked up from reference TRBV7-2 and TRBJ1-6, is GAGVSQSPSNKVTEKGKDVELRCDPISGHTALYWYRQSLGQGLEFLIYFQGNSAPDKSGLPSDRFSAERTGGSVSTLTIQRTQQEDSAVYLCASSLERESPLHFGNGTRLTVT.

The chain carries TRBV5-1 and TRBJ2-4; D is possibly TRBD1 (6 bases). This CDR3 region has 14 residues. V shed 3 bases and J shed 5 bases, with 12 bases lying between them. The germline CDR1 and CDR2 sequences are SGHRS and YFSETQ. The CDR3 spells CASSWTVSENIQYF. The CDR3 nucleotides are TGCGCCAGCAGCTGGACAGTCTCGGAAAACATTCAGTACTTC.

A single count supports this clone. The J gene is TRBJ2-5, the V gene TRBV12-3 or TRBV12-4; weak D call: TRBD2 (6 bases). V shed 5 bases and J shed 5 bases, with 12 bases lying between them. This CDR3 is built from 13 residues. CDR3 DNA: TGTGCCAGCAGTCCAGGGAGGCTGGAGACCCAGTACTTC. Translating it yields CASSPGRLETQYF.

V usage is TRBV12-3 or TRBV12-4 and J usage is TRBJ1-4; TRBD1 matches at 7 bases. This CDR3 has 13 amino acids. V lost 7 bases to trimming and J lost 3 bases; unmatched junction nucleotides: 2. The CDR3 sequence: CASKGAPNEKLFF. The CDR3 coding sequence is TGTGCCAGCAAGGGGGCCCCTAATGAAAAACTGTTTTTT.

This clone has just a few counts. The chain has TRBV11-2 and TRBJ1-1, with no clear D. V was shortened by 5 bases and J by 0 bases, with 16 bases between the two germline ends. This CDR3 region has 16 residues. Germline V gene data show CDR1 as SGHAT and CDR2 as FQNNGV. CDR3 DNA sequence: TGTGCCAGCAGCCCATCCTTGGCTTCTGTGAACACTGAAGCTTTCTTT. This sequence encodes CASSPSLASVNTEAFF.

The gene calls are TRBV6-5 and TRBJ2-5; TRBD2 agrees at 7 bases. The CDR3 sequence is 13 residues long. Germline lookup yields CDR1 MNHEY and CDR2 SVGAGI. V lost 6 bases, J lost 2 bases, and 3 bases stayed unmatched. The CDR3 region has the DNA TGTGCCAGCAGGGCTAGCGGACAAGAGACCCAGTACTTC. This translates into CASRASGQETQYF.

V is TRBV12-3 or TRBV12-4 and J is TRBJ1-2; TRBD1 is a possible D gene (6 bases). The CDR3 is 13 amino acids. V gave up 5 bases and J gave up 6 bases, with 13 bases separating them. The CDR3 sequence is CASSPGGGDGYTF. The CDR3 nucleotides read TGTGCCAGCAGTCCAGGAGGGGGGGATGGCTACACCTTC.

Here the CDR3 DNA reads TGTGCCACCAGCAGAGATCTGGCAGGGGCGAGTGAAGCTTTCTTT. Residues: CATSRDLAGASEAFF. The chain uses TRBV15 and TRBJ1-1; possible D gene TRBD1, 6 bases. This CDR3 region has 15 residues. V was cut by 0 bases and J by 7 bases, with 15 bases left in between. Germline CDR1 is LNHNV and CDR2 is YYDKDF (reference sequence).

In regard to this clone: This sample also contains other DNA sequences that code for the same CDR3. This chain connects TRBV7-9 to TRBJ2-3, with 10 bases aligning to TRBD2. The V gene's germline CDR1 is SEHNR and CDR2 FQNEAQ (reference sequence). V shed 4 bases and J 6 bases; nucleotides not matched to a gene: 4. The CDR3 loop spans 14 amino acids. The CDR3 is CASSSSGGADTQYF. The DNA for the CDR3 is TGTGCCAGCAGCTCAAGCGGGGGGGCCGATACGCAGTATTTT. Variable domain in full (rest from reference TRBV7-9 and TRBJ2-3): DTGVSQNPRHKITKRGQNVTFRCDPISEHNRLYWYRQTLGQGPEFLTYFQNEAQLEKSRLLSDRFSAERPKGSFSTLEIQRTEQGDSAMYLCASSSSGGADTQYFGPGTRLTVL.

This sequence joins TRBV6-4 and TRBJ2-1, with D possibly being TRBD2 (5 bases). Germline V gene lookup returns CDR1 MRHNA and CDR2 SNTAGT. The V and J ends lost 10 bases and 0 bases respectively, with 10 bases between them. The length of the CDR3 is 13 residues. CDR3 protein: CATRTVSYNEQFF. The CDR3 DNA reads TGTGCCACTAGGACTGTCTCCTACAATGAGCAGTTCTTC.

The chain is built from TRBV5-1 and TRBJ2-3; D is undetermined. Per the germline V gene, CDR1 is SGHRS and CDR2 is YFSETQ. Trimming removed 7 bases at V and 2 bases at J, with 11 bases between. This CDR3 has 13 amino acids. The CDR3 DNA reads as TGCGCCAGCCTCGACACCCTCACAGATACGCAGTATTTT. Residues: CASLDTLTDTQYF.

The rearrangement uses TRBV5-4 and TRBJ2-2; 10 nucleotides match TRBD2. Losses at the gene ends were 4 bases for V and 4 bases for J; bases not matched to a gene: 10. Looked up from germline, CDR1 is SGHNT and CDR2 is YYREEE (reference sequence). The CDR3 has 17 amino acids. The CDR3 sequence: CASSPKLAGVITGELFF. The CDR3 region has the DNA TGTGCCAGCAGCCCAAAGCTAGCGGGGGTGATCACCGGGGAGCTGTTTTTT.

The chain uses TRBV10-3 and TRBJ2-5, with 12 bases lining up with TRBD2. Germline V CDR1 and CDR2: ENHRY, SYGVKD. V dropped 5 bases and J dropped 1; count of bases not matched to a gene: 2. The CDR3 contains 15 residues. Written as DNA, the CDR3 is TGTGCCATCAGTCCTAGCGGGGGGGCCCAAGAGACCCAGTACTTC. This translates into CAISPSGGAQETQYF.

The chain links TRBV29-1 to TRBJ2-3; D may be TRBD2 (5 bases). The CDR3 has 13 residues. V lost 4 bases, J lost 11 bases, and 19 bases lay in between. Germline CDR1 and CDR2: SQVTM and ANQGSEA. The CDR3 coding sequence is TGCAGCGTTGGGGCCAAGGACTCAAGGGAGCAGTATTTT. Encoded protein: CSVGAKDSREQYF.

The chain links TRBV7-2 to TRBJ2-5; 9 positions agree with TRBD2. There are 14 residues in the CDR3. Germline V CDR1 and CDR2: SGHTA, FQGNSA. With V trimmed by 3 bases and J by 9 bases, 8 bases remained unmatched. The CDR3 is CASSFSGGGRAQYF. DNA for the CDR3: TGTGCCAGCAGCTTTAGCGGGGGCGGGAGGGCCCAGTACTTC. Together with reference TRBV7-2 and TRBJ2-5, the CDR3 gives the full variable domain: GAGVSQSPSNKVTEKGKDVELRCDPISGHTALYWYRQSLGQGLEFLIYFQGNSAPDKSGLPSDRFSAERTGGSVSTLTIQRTQQEDSAVYLCASSFSGGGRAQYFGPGTRLLVL.

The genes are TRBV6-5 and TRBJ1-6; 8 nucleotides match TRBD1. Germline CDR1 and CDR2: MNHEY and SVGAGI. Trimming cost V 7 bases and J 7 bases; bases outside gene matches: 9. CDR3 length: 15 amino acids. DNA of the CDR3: TGTGCCAGCAATAAAGACAGGGGACCAAATTCACCCCTCCACTTT. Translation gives CASNKDRGPNSPLHF.

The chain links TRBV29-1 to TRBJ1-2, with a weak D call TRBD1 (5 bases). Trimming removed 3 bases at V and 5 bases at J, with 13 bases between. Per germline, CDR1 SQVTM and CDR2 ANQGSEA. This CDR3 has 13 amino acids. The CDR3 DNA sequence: TGCAGCGTTGACCAGGACATTTATTATGGCTACACCTTC. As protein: CSVDQDIYYGYTF. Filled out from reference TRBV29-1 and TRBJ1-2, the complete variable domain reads SAVISQKPSRDICQRGTSLTIQCQVDSQVTMMFWYRQQPGQSLTLIATANQGSEATYESGFVIDKFPISRPNLTFSTLTVSNMSPEDSSIYLCSVDQDIYYGYTFGSGTRLTVV.

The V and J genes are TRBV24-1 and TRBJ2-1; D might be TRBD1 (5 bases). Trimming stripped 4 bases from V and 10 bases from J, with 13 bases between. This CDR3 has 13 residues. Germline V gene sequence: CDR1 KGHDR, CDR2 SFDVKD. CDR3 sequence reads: CATSDPGFGEQFF. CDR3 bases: TGTGCCACCAGTGACCCAGGGTTCGGGGAGCAGTTCTTC.

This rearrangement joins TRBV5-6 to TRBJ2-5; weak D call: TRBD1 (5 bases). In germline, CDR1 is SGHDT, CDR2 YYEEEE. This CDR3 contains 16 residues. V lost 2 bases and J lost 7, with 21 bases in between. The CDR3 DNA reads TGTGCCAGCAGCTTAGTGTTAACCGGCCCTACAGGGACCCAGTACTTC. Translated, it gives CASSLVLTGPTGTQYF.

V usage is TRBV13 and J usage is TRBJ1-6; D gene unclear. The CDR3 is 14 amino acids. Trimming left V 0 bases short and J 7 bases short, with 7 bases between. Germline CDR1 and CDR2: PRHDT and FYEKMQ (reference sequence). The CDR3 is CASSLGVPNSPLHF. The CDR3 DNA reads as TGTGCCAGCAGCTTAGGCGTTCCGAATTCACCCCTCCACTTT.

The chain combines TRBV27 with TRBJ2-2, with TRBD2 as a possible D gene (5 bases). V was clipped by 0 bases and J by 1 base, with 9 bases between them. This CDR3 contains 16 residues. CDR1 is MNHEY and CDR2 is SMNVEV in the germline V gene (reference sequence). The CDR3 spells CASSLSLGGNTGELFF. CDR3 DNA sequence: TGTGCCAGCAGTTTATCACTAGGCGGGAACACCGGGGAGCTGTTTTTT.